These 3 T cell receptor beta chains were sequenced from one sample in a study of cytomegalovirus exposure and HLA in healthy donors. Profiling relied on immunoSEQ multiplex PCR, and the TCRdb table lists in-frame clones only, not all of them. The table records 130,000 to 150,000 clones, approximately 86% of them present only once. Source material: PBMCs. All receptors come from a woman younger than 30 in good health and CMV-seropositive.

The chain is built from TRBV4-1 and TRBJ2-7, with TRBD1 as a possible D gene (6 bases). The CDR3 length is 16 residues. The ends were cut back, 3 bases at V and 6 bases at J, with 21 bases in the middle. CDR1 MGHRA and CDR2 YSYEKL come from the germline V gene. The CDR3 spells CASSHLPGQSHREQYF. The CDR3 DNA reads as TGCGCCAGCAGCCACCTTCCGGGACAATCCCATCGCGAGCAGTACTTC.

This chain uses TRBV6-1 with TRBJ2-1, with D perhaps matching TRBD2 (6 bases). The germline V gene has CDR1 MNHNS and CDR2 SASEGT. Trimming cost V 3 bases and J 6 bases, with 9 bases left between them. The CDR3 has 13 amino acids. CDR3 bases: TGTGCCAGCAGTGAGCGGACTACCAATGAGCAGTTCTTC. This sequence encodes CASSERTTNEQFF.

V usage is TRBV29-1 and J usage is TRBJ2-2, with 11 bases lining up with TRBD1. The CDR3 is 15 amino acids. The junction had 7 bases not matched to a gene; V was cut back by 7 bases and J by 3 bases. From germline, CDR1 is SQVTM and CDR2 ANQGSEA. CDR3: CSAGRDRGDTGELFF. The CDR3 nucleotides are TGCAGCGCCGGGAGGGACAGGGGGGACACCGGGGAGCTGTTTTTT.